Shown below are 26 T cell receptor beta chains from a single sample sequenced in a study of T-cell memory formation after mild COVID-19. TCRdb ran MiXCR on the 5' RACE reads and lists one entry per CDR3 protein. The sample shows 380,000 or so distinct CDR3 sequences, around 13% of them seen only once. The sample comprised PBMCs or a T cell subset sorted from them (not recorded which). The receptor set was obtained from a man between 18 and 29 years old who had mild COVID-19 (a few samples of this study predate the infection). Cell type and time point are not known.

This clonotype appeared once. The chain links TRBV20-1 to TRBJ1-2; 7 nucleotides line up with TRBD1. The germline V gene has CDR1 DFQATT and CDR2 SNEGSKA (reference sequence). V was clipped by 5 bases and J by 0 bases; unmatched bases: 6. The CDR3 has 14 amino acids. CDR3 bases: TGCAGTGCTGAGGGGGCCCGGGCTAACTATGGCTACACCTTC. Amino acid sequence: CSAEGARANYGYTF.

The rearrangement links TRBV19 to TRBJ2-1, with 7 bases aligning to TRBD2. Trimming removed 1 base from V and 7 bases from J; junction bases left unmatched: 4. From germline, CDR1 is LNHDA and CDR2 SQIVND (reference sequence). The CDR3 extends over 14 amino acids. This chain's CDR3 is CASSIGGLWNEQFF. The CDR3 DNA reads as TGTGCCAGTAGTATAGGGGGACTATGGAATGAGCAGTTCTTC.

This clonotype was picked up a small number of times. The DNA of the CDR3 is TGTGCCACCAGCCCGGGCCCGAGCTCTTATGGCTACACCTTC. Translated: CATSPGPSSYGYTF. This sequence joins TRBV24-1 and TRBJ1-2; D not certain. Looked up from germline, CDR1 is KGHDR and CDR2 is SFDVKD. V shed 7 bases and J shed 5 bases, with 16 bases lying between them. The length of the CDR3 is 14 residues.

The table lists this clonotype with a few counts. The V call is TRBV11-2, the J call TRBJ2-1, with TRBD2 matching over 7 bases. CDR1 SGHAT and CDR2 FQNNGV come from the germline V gene. CDR3 length: 17 amino acids. The V gene end was trimmed by 5 bases and the J gene end by 8 bases; junction bases not matched to a gene: 18. Here the CDR3 reads CASSRLSLRGWGDEQFF. CDR3 DNA: TGTGCCAGCAGCCGTCTCTCTCTGCGGGGGTGGGGCGATGAGCAGTTCTTC.

This clonotype was seen repeatedly, ten times or more. This rearrangement joins TRBV5-8 to TRBJ1-3, with a possible D match to TRBD1 (5 bases). The length of the CDR3 is 15 residues. Germline V gives CDR1 SGHTS, CDR2 YDEGEE. V lost 4 bases, J lost 2 bases, and 13 bases lay in between. In DNA form, the CDR3 reads TGTGCCAGCAGCAGTGGGGGTCAGGCTGGAAACACCATATATTTT. Encoded protein: CASSSGGQAGNTIYF. The full variable domain, its missing parts supplied by reference TRBV5-8 and TRBJ1-3, is EAGVTQSPTHLIKTRGQQATLRCSPISGHTSVYWYQQALGLGLQFLLWYDEGEERNRGNFPPRFSGRQFPNYSSELNVNALELEDSALYLCASSSGGQAGNTIYFGEGSWLTVV.

The V and J genes are TRBV6-2 or TRBV6-3 and TRBJ1-1, with 8 bases fitting TRBD1. The CDR3 spans 13 residues. V lost 5 bases and J lost 5; bases outside the gene matches: 4. CDR1 and CDR2 (germline): MNHEY, SVGEGT. The CDR3 nucleotides are TGTGCCAGCAGTGGACAGGGTGTGACTGAAGCTTTCTTT. As protein: CASSGQGVTEAFF.

Many counts were recorded for this clonotype. This sequence joins TRBV20-1 and TRBJ1-2, with D possibly matching TRBD1 (5 bases). The CDR3 runs to 15 residues. CDR1 is DFQATT, CDR2 SNEGSKA, per germline (reference sequence). Trimming removed 0 bases from V and 8 bases from J, with 19 bases in between. The CDR3 sequence: CSARDVLGAVGGYTF. CDR3 DNA sequence: TGCAGTGCTAGAGATGTTTTAGGGGCTGTAGGAGGCTACACCTTC.

This clonotype was counted a few times. This chain links TRBV5-8 with TRBJ2-7; 7 nucleotides align to TRBD1. Germline V gene sequence: CDR1 SGHTS, CDR2 YDEGEE. Unmatched junction bases numbered 4, after V lost 6 bases and J lost 1 base. CDR3 size: 13 residues. DNA of the CDR3: TGTGCCAGCACCGAGACAGGGTCCTACGAGCAGTACTTC. Its protein is CASTETGSYEQYF.

V is TRBV4-3 and J is TRBJ1-1, with a tentative D call TRBD1 (5 bases). There are 17 residues in the CDR3. Trimming removed 3 bases from V and 3 bases from J, with 20 bases in between. Germline V gene lookup returns CDR1 LGHNA and CDR2 YSLEER. The CDR3 DNA is TGCGCCAGCAGCCAGCGGGTGGCAGGGCCTTTATACACTGAAGCTTTCTTT. It is translated as CASSQRVAGPLYTEAFF.

This clonotype was picked up a small number of times. This chain uses TRBV4-3 with TRBJ2-4; D ambiguous. Between the trimmed V and J ends, which lost 3 bases and 0 bases, there was a span of 6 bases. There are 14 residues in the CDR3. Germline assignment: CDR1 LGHNA and CDR2 YSLEER. The CDR3 DNA follows: TGCGCCAGCAGCCAGACAATAGCCAAAAACATTCAGTACTTC. It is translated as CASSQTIAKNIQYF.

This clonotype has more than one count but fewer than ten. The chain is built from TRBV7-2 and TRBJ1-6, with 10 bases that match TRBD1. Germline V gene sequence: CDR1 SGHTA, CDR2 FQGNSA. Trimming at V came to 4 bases and at J to 7 bases, leaving 4 bases not matched to a gene. The CDR3 runs to 15 residues. As DNA, the CDR3 is TGTGCCAGCAGCTGGCGACAGGGGGCAAATTCACCCCTCCACTTT. This encodes CASSWRQGANSPLHF.

This clonotype was detected only a few times. V gene TRBV6-1 combines with J gene TRBJ2-7, with D unresolved. The germline V gene has CDR1 MNHNS and CDR2 SASEGT. This CDR3 is built from 15 residues. Trimming stripped 3 bases from V and 0 bases from J, with 12 bases between. Written as DNA, the CDR3 is TGTGCCAGCAGTGAGAACCACTGGATCTCCTACGAGCAGTACGTC. Residues: CASSENHWISYEQYV.

V gene TRBV9 combines with J gene TRBJ2-5; D might be TRBD1 or TRBD2, each matching 6 bases. The CDR3 has 17 residues. V was shortened by 0 bases and J by 0 bases, with 15 bases between the two germline ends. CDR1 and CDR2 (germline): SGDLS, YYNGEE. The CDR3 loop is CASSVAGAALYQETQYF. Written as DNA, the CDR3 is TGTGCCAGCAGCGTAGCGGGGGCGGCGTTGTACCAAGAGACCCAGTACTTC.

Only a few counts were recorded for this clonotype. This sequence joins TRBV29-1 and TRBJ2-3, with D possibly TRBD2 on 7 matching bases. V lost 3 bases, J lost 5 bases, and 12 bases lay in between. CDR1 is SQVTM, CDR2 ANQGSEA, per germline. The CDR3 is 13 residues long. CDR3 sequence reads: CSVDGGQGDTQYF. Written as DNA, the CDR3 is TGCAGCGTTGACGGGGGGCAGGGAGATACGCAGTATTTT.

This clonotype was counted only a few times. The chain carries TRBV29-1 and TRBJ2-1; D gene unclear. Germline V lookup: CDR1 SQVTM, CDR2 ANQGSEA. This CDR3 is 12 amino acids long. Trimming took 4 bases from V and 6 from J, leaving 10 bases between them. The CDR3: CSVAPNGNEQFF. The CDR3 DNA sequence: TGCAGCGTTGCCCCAAATGGCAATGAGCAGTTCTTC.

This clonotype turned up a few times. A read error may produce the germline difference seen at one junction end. This sequence joins TRBV3-1 and TRBJ2-1, with no clear D. Germline V gene data show CDR1 as LGHDT and CDR2 as YNNKEL (reference sequence). There are 14 residues in the CDR3. CDR3 residues: CASTQDPAYNEQFF. DNA for the CDR3: TGTGCCAGCACCCAAGATCCGGCCTACAATGAGCAGTTCTTC.

This clonotype has a handful of counts. V usage is TRBV6-5 and J usage is TRBJ1-2; TRBD1 might be the D (6 bases). Germline V gene lookup returns CDR1 MNHEY and CDR2 SVGAGI. This CDR3 has 16 residues. V lost 6 bases and J 0 bases, leaving 17 bases between the germline ends. The CDR3 region has the DNA TGTGCCAGCAGAACCTTTACAGGGAGCCCTAACTATGGCTACACCTTC. It translates to CASRTFTGSPNYGYTF.

The chain is built from TRBV2 and TRBJ1-2; no definite D call. Germline assignment: CDR1 SNHLY and CDR2 FYNNEI. This CDR3 region has 12 residues. V lost 7 bases to trimming and J lost 3 bases, with 9 bases between them. CDR3 amino acids: CASTGWDYGYTF. In DNA, the CDR3 is TGTGCCAGCACCGGGTGGGACTATGGCTACACCTTC.

This clonotype was counted between two and nine times. The rearrangement uses TRBV7-2 and TRBJ2-3; a possible D gene is TRBD2 (6 bases). This CDR3 has 16 residues. CDR1 SGHTA and CDR2 FQGNSA come from the germline V gene. Trimming pared 1 base from V and 2 bases from J, leaving 13 bases between. CDR3 protein: CASSLESGLLTDTQYF. CDR3 coding DNA: TGTGCCAGCAGCTTAGAGTCTGGACTACTCACAGATACGCAGTATTTT.

This clonotype has a handful of counts. The J gene is TRBJ1-5, the V gene TRBV5-1, with D hard to call. V lost 0 bases, J lost 5 bases, and 9 bases lay in between. CDR1 and CDR2 (germline): SGHRS, YFSETQ. This CDR3 comprises 14 residues. CDR3 coding DNA: TGCGCCAGCAGCTTGGATGGGGTGGATCAGCCCCAGCATTTT. Its translation: CASSLDGVDQPQHF.

The sample holds a few counts of this clonotype. The chain is built from TRBV25-1 and TRBJ2-1; 7 bases fit TRBD2. CDR1 and CDR2 from the germline V gene are MGHDK and SYGVNS. Germline trimming cut 2 bases from V and 6 bases from J; bases unmatched to any gene: 13. The CDR3 has 17 residues. CDR3 region: CASSESSGRVGRNEQFF. CDR3 bases: TGTGCCAGCAGTGAAAGCTCGGGGAGGGTGGGACGCAATGAGCAGTTCTTC.

This clonotype has ten or more counts. V gene TRBV12-3 or TRBV12-4 combines with J gene TRBJ2-1; TRBD2 aligns across 11 bases. CDR3 length: 15 amino acids. The V gene end was trimmed by 3 bases and the J gene end by 9 bases; junction bases not matched to a gene: 7. CDR3 region: CASSFRLAGLGEQFF. The CDR3 bases are TGTGCCAGCAGTTTCAGACTAGCGGGACTAGGTGAGCAGTTCTTC.

The table lists this clonotype with a few counts. V gene TRBV4-1 combines with J gene TRBJ2-3; D unresolved. The CDR3 contains 16 residues. The germline gives CDR1 MGHRA, CDR2 YSYEKL. Trimming removed 4 bases from V and 0 bases from J, with 14 bases in between. CDR3 loop: CASSRADGSSTDTQYF. CDR3 bases: TGCGCCAGCAGCCGAGCTGACGGCTCTAGCACAGATACGCAGTATTTT.

The J gene is TRBJ1-4, the V gene TRBV4-2; D may be TRBD1 (5 bases). Trimming shortened V by 7 bases and J by 7 bases, and 13 bases separated the two germline ends. The CDR3 is 13 amino acids. Germline V gene sequence: CDR1 LGHNA, CDR2 YNFKEQ. CDR3 in DNA: TGTGCCAGCACCGGGACCTCGGGTGAAAAACTGTTTTTT. It encodes CASTGTSGEKLFF.

This clonotype was seen a handful of times. The chain combines TRBV4-1 with TRBJ2-7; 10 bases fit TRBD2. Germline CDR1 and CDR2: MGHRA and YSYEKL. The CDR3 is 18 residues long. With 0 bases clipped from V and 0 bases from J, the junction kept 8 bases outside the gene matches. The DNA for the CDR3 is TGCGCCAGCAGCCAAGAGGGGACTAGCGAAGTTGTCTCCTACGAGCAGTACTTC. Translation gives CASSQEGTSEVVSYEQYF.

The chain recombines TRBV6-5 with TRBJ2-1, with 7 nucleotides matching TRBD1. The V segment lost 6 bases and the J segment 7 bases; nucleotides outside the gene matches: 6. Germline CDR1 is MNHEY and CDR2 is SVGAGI. The CDR3 is 13 amino acids. CDR3: CASRRTGSNEQFF. The CDR3 region has the DNA TGTGCCAGCAGACGGACAGGATCTAATGAGCAGTTCTTC.